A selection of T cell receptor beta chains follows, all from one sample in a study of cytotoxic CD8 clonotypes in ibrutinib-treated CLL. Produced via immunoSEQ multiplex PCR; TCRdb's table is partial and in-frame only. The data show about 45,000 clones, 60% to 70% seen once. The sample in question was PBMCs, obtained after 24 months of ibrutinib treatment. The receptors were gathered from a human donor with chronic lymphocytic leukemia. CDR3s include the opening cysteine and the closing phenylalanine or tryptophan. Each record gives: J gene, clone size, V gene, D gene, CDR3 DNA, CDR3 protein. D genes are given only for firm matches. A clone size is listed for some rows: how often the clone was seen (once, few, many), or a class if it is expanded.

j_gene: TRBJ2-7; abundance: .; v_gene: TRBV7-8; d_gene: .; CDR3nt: TGTGCCAGCAGCTTAGCGAGACCGGCCTACGAGCAGTACTTC; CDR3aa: CASSLARPAYEQYF
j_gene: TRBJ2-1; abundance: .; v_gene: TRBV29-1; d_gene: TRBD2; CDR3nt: TGCAGCAAAGCGGGAGGCCTATTCAATGAGCAGTTCTTC; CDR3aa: CSKAGGLFNEQFF
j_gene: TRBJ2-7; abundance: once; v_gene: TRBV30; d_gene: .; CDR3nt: TGTGCCTGGAGTGAGCTCTACGAGCAGTACTTC; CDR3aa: CAWSELYEQYF
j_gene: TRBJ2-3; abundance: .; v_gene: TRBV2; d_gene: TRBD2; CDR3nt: TGTGCCAGCAGTGAAACTAGCGGGGGGCCCCTCACAGATACGCAGTATTTT; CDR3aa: CASSETSGGPLTDTQYF
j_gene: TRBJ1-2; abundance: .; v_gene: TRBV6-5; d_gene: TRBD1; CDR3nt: TGTGCCAGCAGTTCACACAGGGGGCACAACTATGGCTACACCTTC; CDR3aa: CASSSHRGHNYGYTF
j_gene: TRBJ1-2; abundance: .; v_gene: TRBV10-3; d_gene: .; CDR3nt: TGTGCCACTCGAGCTGGGGTAGACTCTGGCTACACCTTC; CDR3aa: CATRAGVDSGYTF
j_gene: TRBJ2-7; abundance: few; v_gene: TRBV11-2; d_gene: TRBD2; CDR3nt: TGTGCCAGCAGCTGGACTAGTTTCCACGAGCAGTACTTC; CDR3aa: CASSWTSFHEQYF
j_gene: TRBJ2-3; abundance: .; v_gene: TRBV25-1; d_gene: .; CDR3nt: TGTGCCTCCAGGGGGCGGGGGGGAAGCACAGATACGCAGTATTTT; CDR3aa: CASRGRGGSTDTQYF
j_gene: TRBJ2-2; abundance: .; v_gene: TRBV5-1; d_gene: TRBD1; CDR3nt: TGCGCCCGCAGCTTACCTAAGCCAGGGGGGAACACCGGGGAGCTGTTTTTT; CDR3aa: CARSLPKPGGNTGELFF
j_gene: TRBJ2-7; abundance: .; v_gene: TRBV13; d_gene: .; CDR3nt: TGTGCCAGCAGCTTAAGACCAAAATCTTCCTACGAGCAGTACTTC; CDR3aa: CASSLRPKSSYEQYF
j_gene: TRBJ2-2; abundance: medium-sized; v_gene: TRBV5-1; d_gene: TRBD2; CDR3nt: TGCGCCAGCAGCTTGACTACTAGCGGGCGGAACACCGGGGAGCTGTTTTTT; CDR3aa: CASSLTTSGRNTGELFF
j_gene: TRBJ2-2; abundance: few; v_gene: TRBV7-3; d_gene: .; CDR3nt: TGTGCCAGCAGCTTTGGACATTCCGGGGAGCTGTTTTTT; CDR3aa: CASSFGHSGELFF
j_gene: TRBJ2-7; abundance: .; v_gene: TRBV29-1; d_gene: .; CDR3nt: TGCAGCGTTGAAACCCAGGGGCACGAGCAGTACTTC; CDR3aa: CSVETQGHEQYF
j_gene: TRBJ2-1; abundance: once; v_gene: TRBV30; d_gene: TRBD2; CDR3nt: TGTGCTTTGGACCCTAGCGGGAGAGGGGAGCAGTTCTTC; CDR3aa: CALDPSGRGEQFF
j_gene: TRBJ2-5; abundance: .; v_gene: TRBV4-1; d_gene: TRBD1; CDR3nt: TGCGCCAGCAGCCAAGGGACAGGGAAAACGTTGACAGAGACCCAGTACTTC; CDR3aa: CASSQGTGKTLTETQYF
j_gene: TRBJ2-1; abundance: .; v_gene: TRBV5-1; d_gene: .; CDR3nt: TGCGCCAGCAGCTTGGCCGGGTTCTACAATGAGCAGTTCTTC; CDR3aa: CASSLAGFYNEQFF
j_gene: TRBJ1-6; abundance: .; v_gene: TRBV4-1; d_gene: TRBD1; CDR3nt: TGCGCCAGCAGCCAAGATCTACAGGGGAATTCACCCCTCCACTTT; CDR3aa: CASSQDLQGNSPLHF
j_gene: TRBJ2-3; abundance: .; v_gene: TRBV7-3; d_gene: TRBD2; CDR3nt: TGTGCCAGCAGCCCACTAGCGGGGGGGCCATATGATACGCAGTATTTT; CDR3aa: CASSPLAGGPYDTQYF
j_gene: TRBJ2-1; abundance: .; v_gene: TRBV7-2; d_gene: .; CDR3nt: TGTGCCAGCAGCCCGGGACCACTAAATGAGCAGTTCTTC; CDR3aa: CASSPGPLNEQFF
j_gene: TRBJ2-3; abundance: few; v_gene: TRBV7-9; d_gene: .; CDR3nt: TGTGCCAGCAGCTTAAGGACTGTCACAGATACGCAGTATTTT; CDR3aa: CASSLRTVTDTQYF
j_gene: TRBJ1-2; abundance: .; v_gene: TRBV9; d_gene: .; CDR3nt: TGTGCCAGCAGCGTCCACCAGGGAGAGGGGGATGGCTACACCTTC; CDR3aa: CASSVHQGEGDGYTF
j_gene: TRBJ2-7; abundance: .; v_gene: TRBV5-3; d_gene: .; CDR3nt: TGTGCCAGAAGCAATTTGAGGGAATCAATCAGTGTCGAGCAGTACTTC; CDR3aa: CARSNLRESISVEQYF
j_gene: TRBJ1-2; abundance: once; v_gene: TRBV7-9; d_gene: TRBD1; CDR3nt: TGTGCCAGCAGCGTTCTCAGGGGGACAGATTATGGCTACACCTTC; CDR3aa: CASSVLRGTDYGYTF
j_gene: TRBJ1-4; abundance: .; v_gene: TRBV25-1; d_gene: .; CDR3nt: TGTGCCAGCAGTGACCACTCAACTAATGAAAAACTGTTTTTT; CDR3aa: CASSDHSTNEKLFF
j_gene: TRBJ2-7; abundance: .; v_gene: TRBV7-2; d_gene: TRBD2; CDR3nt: TGTGCCAGCAGACTGACCGGGGGGGCCATGTACGAGCAGTACTTC; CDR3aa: CASRLTGGAMYEQYF
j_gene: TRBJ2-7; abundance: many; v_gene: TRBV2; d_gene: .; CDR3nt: TGTGCCAGCAGTGAGGCAGGGCGTCCCTACGCGCAGTACTTC; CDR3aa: CASSEAGRPYAQYF
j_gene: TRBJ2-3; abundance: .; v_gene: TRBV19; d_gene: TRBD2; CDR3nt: TGTGCCAGTAGTGGCCTAGCGGAGAATACGCAGTATTTT; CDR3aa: CASSGLAENTQYF
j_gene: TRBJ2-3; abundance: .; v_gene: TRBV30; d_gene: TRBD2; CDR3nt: TGTGCCTGGAGCGGGGGACTACCAACAGATACGCAGTATTTT; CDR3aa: CAWSGGLPTDTQYF
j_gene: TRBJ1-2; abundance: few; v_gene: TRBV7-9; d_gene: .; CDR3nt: TGTGCCAGCAGCGGACTCAACCAGAGAGGCTACACCTTC; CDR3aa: CASSGLNQRGYTF